The 8 T cell receptor beta chains reported below all come from one sample, sequenced in a study of beta chain features in type 1 diabetes. The isolated RNA, all of it, was reverse transcribed, so expressed TCRB transcripts were what got sequenced. Sequencing used immunoSEQ multiplex PCR; TCRdb keeps in-frame clones, though not all of them. The sample includes roughly 300,000 clones, 12% to 15% of them seen just once. Sequencing input: central memory CD4+ T cells from blood. All receptors derive from a man younger than 40 in good health.

This chain joins TRBV7-9 and TRBJ2-1; D is ambiguous. The CDR3 is 12 residues long. V lost 3 bases to trimming and J lost 10 bases, with 10 bases between them. Germline loops: CDR1 SEHNR, CDR2 FQNEAQ (reference sequence). The chain's CDR3 is CASSLPQKEQFF. CDR3 coding DNA: TGTGCCAGCAGCTTGCCGCAGAAGGAGCAGTTCTTC.

On this clone: This sequence may be a read error, since a much larger clone differs from it by one base. The chain recombines TRBV5-1 with TRBJ1-1, with D perhaps TRBD1 (6 bases). The V gene's germline CDR1 is SGHRS and CDR2 YFSETQ. V lost 4 bases and J lost 3, with 10 bases in between. The CDR3 totals 13 residues. The CDR3 DNA sequence: TGCGCCAGCAGCCAAGGACAGTACACTGAAGCTTTCTTT. It translates to CASSQGQYTEAFF.

This clone came up many times. V and J are TRBV18 and TRBJ2-1; tentative D call: TRBD1 (5 bases). Trimming stripped 3 bases from V and 12 bases from J, with 21 bases between. This CDR3 contains 15 residues. Germline-derived CDR1 and CDR2 are KGHSH and LQKENI. CDR3 in amino acids: CASSPAEHLGRAQFF. The CDR3 region has the DNA TGTGCCAGCTCACCGGCGGAGCATCTGGGGCGCGCGCAGTTCTTC. Filled out from reference TRBV18 and TRBJ2-1, the complete variable domain reads NAGVMQNPRHLVRRRGQEARLRCSPMKGHSHVYWYRQLPEEGLKFMVYLQKENIIDESGMPKERFSAEFPKEGPSILRIQQVVRGDSAAYFCASSPAEHLGRAQFFGPGTRLTVL.

The V gene is TRBV6-1, the J gene TRBJ2-3; D perhaps matches TRBD1 (5 bases). The CDR3 contains 13 residues. CDR1 and CDR2 (germline): MNHNS, SASEGT. Trimming removed 5 bases from V and 4 bases from J, with 10 bases in between. The CDR3 region has the DNA TGTGCCAGCAGTACGACCAGGGCAGATACGCAGTATTTT. Translated: CASSTTRADTQYF.

This clone came up a few times. The chain combines TRBV11-2 with TRBJ2-3, with D possibly TRBD2 on 5 matching bases. Trimming cost V 3 bases and J 1 base, with 11 bases left between them. Germline lookup yields CDR1 SGHAT and CDR2 FQNNGV. The CDR3 is 15 residues long. The CDR3 here is CASSLYGVGTDTQYF. The CDR3 DNA is TGTGCCAGCAGCTTGTACGGGGTTGGCACAGATACGCAGTATTTT.

The chain carries TRBV5-1 and TRBJ2-1; 9 bases map to TRBD2. V was pared by 8 bases and J by 1 base, with 16 bases of the junction left unmatched. CDR1 is SGHRS, CDR2 YFSETQ, per germline. The CDR3 has 18 residues. The CDR3, as DNA: TGCGCCAGTAGAGCCTTTATAGCGGGAGCGGGATCCTACAATGAGCAGTTCTTC. Its translation is CASRAFIAGAGSYNEQFF.

This clone was recorded a few times. The rearrangement joins TRBV30 to TRBJ2-5, with no clear D. The V gene's germline CDR1 is GTSNPN and CDR2 SVGIG (reference sequence). The V and J ends lost 2 bases and 3 bases respectively, with 13 bases between them. This CDR3 contains 14 residues. The CDR3: CAWSRVAVEETQYF. CDR3 DNA sequence: TGTGCCTGGAGTCGGGTAGCAGTCGAAGAGACCCAGTACTTC.

This clone was counted a few times. The chain employs TRBV6-1 and TRBJ2-1; TRBD2 might be the D (6 bases). Germline V lookup: CDR1 MNHNS, CDR2 SASEGT. The CDR3 is 13 residues long. V dropped 4 bases and J dropped 8 bases, with 12 bases sitting between them. CDR3 sequence (DNA): TGTGCCAGCAGTGTCCAGACTAGAGATGAGCAGTTCTTC. Protein sequence: CASSVQTRDEQFF.